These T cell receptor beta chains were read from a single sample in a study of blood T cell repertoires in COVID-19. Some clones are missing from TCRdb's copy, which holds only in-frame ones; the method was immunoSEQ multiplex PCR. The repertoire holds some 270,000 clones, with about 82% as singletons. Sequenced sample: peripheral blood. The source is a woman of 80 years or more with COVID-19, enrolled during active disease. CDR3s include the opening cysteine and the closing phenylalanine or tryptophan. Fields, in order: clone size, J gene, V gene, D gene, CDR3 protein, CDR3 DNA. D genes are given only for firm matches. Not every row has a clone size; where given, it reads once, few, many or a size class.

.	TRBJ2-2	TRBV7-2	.	CASSLTSGELFF	TGTGCCAGCAGCTTGACTAGCGGGGAGCTGTTTTTT
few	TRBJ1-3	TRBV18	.	CASSPLPQRSSGNTIYF	TGTGCCAGCTCACCGCTTCCGCAGCGGAGCTCTGGAAACACCATATATTTT
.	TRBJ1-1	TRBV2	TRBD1	CASTEDRVNTEAFF	TGTGCCAGCACTGAGGACAGGGTAAACACTGAAGCTTTCTTT
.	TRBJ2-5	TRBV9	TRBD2	CASSTHPAGGFQETQYF	TGTGCCAGCAGCACCCACCCAGCGGGGGGGTTCCAAGAGACCCAGTACTTC
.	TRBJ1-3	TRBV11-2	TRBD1	CASSYSRGTVEGYTIYF	TGTGCCAGCAGCTACAGTAGAGGGACAGTCGAAGGGTACACCATATATTTT
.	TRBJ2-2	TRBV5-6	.	CASSAGSVTGELFF	TGTGCCAGCAGCGCGGGGAGCGTCACCGGGGAGCTGTTTTTT
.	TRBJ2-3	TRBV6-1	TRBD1	CASSVGTGSGEDTQYF	TGTGCCAGCAGTGTCGGGACAGGGTCCGGAGAAGATACGCAGTATTTT
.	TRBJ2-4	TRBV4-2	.	CASSQDATVKNIQYF	TGTGCCAGCAGCCAAGATGCGACAGTTAAAAACATTCAGTACTTC
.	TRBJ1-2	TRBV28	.	CASSPGGGSYGYTF	TGTGCCAGCAGCCCCGGGGGGGGGAGCTATGGCTACACCTTC
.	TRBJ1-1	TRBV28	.	CASRERIRTEAFF	TGTGCCAGCAGGGAGCGGATCAGGACTGAAGCTTTCTTT
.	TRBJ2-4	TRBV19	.	CATKQGPFGENIQYF	TGTGCCACAAAGCAGGGGCCCTTCGGAGAAAACATTCAGTACTTC
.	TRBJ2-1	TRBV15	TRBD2	CATSRPLAGHNEQFF	TGTGCCACCAGCAGGCCTCTAGCGGGGCACAATGAGCAGTTCTTC
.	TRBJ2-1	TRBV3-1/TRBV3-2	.	CASSRTGEAEQFF	TGTGCCAGCAGCCGTACCGGGGAAGCTGAGCAGTTCTTC
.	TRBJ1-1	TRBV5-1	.	CASSPGGDRNTEAFF	TGCGCCAGCAGCCCGGGTGGAGACAGGAACACTGAAGCTTTCTTT
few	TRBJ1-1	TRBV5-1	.	CASSFGSNTEAFF	TGCGCCAGCAGCTTCGGGTCAAACACTGAAGCTTTCTTT
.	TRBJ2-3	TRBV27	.	CASSFGLSEADTQYF	TGTGCCAGCAGTTTTGGTCTTTCCGAGGCAGATACGCAGTATTTT
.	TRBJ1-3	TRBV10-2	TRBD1	CASSAQGARNTIYF	TGCGCCAGCAGCGCACAGGGGGCAAGAAACACCATATATTTT
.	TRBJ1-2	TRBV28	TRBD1	CASSPPGQGDGYTF	TGTGCCAGCAGTCCGCCGGGACAGGGGGATGGCTACACCTTC
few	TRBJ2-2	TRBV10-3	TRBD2	CAIGSGSGRASGELFF	TGTGCCATAGGATCCGGGAGCGGGAGGGCGTCCGGGGAGCTGTTTTTT
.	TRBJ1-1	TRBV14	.	CASSQELGLGEAFF	TGTGCCAGCAGCCAAGAGTTGGGACTGGGTGAAGCTTTCTTT
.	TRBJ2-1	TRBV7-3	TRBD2	CASSSGLAGGNNEQFF	TGTGCCAGCAGCTCGGGACTAGCGGGGGGAAACAATGAGCAGTTCTTC
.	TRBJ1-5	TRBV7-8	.	CASSLAQGNQPQHF	TGTGCCAGCAGCTTAGCACAGGGCAATCAGCCCCAGCATTTT
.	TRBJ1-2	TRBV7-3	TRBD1	CASSKQGTPPDGYTF	TGTGCCAGCAGCAAACAGGGGACTCCGCCGGATGGCTACACCTTC
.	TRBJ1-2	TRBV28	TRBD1	CASSLLTDRGNVSGYTF	TGTGCCAGCAGTTTATTGACCGACAGGGGCAACGTGTCTGGCTACACCTTC
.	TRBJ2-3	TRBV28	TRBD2	CATVSGGGTDTQYF	TGTGCCACCGTTAGCGGGGGGGGCACAGATACGCAGTATTTT
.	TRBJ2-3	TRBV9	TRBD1	CASGQGTTDTQYF	TGTGCCAGCGGACAGGGGACCACAGATACGCAGTATTTT
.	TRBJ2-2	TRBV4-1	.	CASSQVRTGYAGELFF	TGCGCCAGCAGCCAAGTTCGAACAGGGTATGCCGGGGAGCTGTTTTTT
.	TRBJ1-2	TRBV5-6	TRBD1	CASSLVPGQGYGYTF	TGTGCCAGCAGCTTGGTCCCAGGACAGGGGTATGGCTACACCTTC
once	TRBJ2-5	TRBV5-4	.	CASSGGALELETQYF	TGTGCCAGCAGCGGGGGGGCGCTGGAGTTAGAGACCCAGTACTTC
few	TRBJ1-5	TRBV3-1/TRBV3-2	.	CASSQGQNSNQPQHF	TGTGCCAGCAGCCAAGGACAGAATAGCAATCAGCCCCAGCATTTT
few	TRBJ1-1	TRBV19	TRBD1	CATRQGNAEAFF	TGTGCCACCAGACAGGGCAACGCTGAAGCTTTCTTT
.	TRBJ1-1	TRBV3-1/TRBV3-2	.	CASSLRSGAGSTEAFF	TGTGCCAGCAGCCTCCGGAGTGGAGCGGGATCCACTGAAGCTTTCTTT
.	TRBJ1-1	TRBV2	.	CASSETRMNTEAFF	TGTGCCAGCAGTGAAACGCGGATGAACACTGAAGCTTTCTTT
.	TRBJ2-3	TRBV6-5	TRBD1	CASRYSGTGGESTQYF	TGTGCCAGCAGATACTCCGGGACAGGGGGCGAGAGTACGCAGTATTTT
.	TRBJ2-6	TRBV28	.	CASSLYTGVSGANVLTF	TGTGCCAGCAGTTTATACACCGGGGTGTCTGGGGCCAACGTCCTGACTTTC
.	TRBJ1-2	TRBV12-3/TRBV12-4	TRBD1	CASSLDRANGYTF	TGTGCCAGCAGCCTCGACAGGGCTAATGGCTACACCTTC
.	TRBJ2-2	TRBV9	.	CASSVSITGSTGELFF	TGTGCCAGCAGCGTCTCGATAACAGGGAGTACCGGGGAGCTGTTTTTT
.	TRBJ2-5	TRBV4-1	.	CASSQVQQETQYF	TGCGCCAGCAGCCAAGTACAACAAGAGACCCAGTACTTC
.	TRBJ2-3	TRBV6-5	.	CASRDGSASTDTQYF	TGTGCCAGCAGGGACGGTAGCGCGAGCACAGATACGCAGTATTTT
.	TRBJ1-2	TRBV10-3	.	CAISGKSADGYTF	TGTGCCATCAGTGGAAAGTCTGCGGATGGCTACACCTTC
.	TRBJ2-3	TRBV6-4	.	CASSEQGRDTQYF	TGTGCCAGCAGTGAACAGGGACGCGATACGCAGTATTTT
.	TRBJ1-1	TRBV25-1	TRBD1	CASSEGQGRPEAFF	TGTGCCAGCAGTGAGGGACAGGGAAGGCCTGAAGCTTTCTTT
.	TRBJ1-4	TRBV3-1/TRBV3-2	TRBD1	CASSSGTGSPNEKLFF	TGTGCCAGCTCCTCCGGGACAGGGAGCCCTAATGAAAAACTGTTTTTT
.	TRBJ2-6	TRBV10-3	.	CAISEGGIRANVLTF	TGTGCCATCAGTGAGGGGGGGATTAGGGCCAACGTCCTGACTTTC
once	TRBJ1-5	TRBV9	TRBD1	CASSALGTGFQPQHF	TGTGCCAGCAGCGCGCTCGGGACAGGGTTTCAGCCCCAGCATTTT
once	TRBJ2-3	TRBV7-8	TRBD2	CASSFLAGASLGDTQYF	TGTGCCAGCAGCTTTCTAGCGGGGGCCTCTCTTGGAGATACGCAGTATTTT
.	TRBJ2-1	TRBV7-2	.	CASSLSLGNGQFF	TGTGCCAGCAGCTTATCCTTGGGCAATGGGCAGTTCTTC
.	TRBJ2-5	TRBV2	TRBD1	CASTTGQLGEETQYF	TGTGCCAGCACCACGGGACAGCTAGGAGAAGAGACCCAGTACTTC
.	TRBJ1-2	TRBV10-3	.	CAITEVGARYKGYYGYTF	TGTGCCATCACCGAAGTCGGCGCCAGGTACAAGGGGTACTATGGCTACACCTTC
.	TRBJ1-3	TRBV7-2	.	CASSWPSGSGNTIYF	TGTGCCAGCAGCTGGCCCAGCGGGAGCGGAAACACCATATATTTT
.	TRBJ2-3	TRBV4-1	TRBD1	CASGPGTGRTDTQYF	TGCGCCAGCGGACCCGGGACAGGGCGAACAGATACGCAGTATTTT
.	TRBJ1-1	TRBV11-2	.	CASSLRGGAGTEAFF	TGTGCCAGCAGCTTACGGGGAGGGGCGGGCACTGAAGCTTTCTTT
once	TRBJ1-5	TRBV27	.	CASSPKTGHYQPQHF	TGTGCCAGCAGTCCAAAAACAGGGCATTATCAGCCCCAGCATTTT
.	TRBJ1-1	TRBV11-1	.	CASSSKDEGTEAFF	TGTGCCAGCAGTTCCAAAGACGAGGGAACTGAAGCTTTCTTT